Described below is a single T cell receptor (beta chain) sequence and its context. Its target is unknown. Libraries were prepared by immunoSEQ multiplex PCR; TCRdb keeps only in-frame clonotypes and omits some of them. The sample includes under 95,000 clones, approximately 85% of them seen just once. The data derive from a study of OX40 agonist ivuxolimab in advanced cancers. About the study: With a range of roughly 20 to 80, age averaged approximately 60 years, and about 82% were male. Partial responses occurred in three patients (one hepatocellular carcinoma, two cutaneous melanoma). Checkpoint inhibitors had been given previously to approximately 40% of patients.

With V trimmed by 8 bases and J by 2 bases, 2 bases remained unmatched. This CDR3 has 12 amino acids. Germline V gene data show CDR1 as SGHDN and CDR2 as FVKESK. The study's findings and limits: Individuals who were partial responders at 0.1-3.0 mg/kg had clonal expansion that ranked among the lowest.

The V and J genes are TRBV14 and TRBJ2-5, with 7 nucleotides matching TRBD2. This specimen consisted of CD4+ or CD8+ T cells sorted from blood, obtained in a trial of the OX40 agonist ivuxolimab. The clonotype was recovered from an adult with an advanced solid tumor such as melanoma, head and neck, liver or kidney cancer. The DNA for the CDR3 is TGTGCCAGCGGGAGGGGACAAGAGACCCAGTACTTC. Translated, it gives CASGRGQETQYF.